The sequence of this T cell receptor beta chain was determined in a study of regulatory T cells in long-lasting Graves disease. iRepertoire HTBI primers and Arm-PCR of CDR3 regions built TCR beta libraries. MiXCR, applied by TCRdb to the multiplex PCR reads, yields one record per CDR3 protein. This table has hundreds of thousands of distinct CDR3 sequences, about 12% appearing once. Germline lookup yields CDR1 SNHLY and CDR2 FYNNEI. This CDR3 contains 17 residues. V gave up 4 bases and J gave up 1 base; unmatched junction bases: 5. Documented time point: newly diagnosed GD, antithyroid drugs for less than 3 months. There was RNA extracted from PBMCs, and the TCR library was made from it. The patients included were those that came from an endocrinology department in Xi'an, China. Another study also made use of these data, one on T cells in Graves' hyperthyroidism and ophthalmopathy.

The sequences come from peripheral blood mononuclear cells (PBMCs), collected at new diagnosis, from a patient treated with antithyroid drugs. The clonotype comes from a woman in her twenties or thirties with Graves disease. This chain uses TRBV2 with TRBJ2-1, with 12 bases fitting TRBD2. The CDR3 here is CASSGGLAGDSYNEQFF. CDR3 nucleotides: TGTGCCAGCAGTGGGGGACTAGCGGGTGATTCCTACAATGAGCAGTTCTTC.